The 4 T cell receptor beta chains below all came from one sample that was sequenced in a study of cytomegalovirus exposure and HLA in healthy donors. Vbeta (60) and Jbeta (13) primers were used in the PCR. Using immunoSEQ multiplex PCR, the repertoire was profiled, and TCRdb retains in-frame clones only, with some absent. The repertoire consists of under 200,000 clones, with approximately 71% occurring once and the leading ten covering around 4.7%. The sample taken for sequencing was PBMCs. The receptors shown here come from a male donor in good health and CMV-seronegative.

This clone appeared a few times. This rearrangement joins TRBV5-4 to TRBJ1-6, with a weak D call TRBD1 (5 bases). This CDR3 contains 16 residues. V lost 6 bases to trimming and J lost 7 bases, with 20 bases between them. Germline-derived CDR1 and CDR2 are SGHNT and YYREEE (reference sequence). The CDR3 loop is CASNSGDGRPNSPLHF. The CDR3 DNA reads as TGTGCCAGCAATTCGGGGGATGGGCGGCCAAATTCACCCCTCCACTTT.

This chain links TRBV7-2 with TRBJ2-3, with D perhaps matching TRBD2 (6 bases). Per germline, CDR1 SGHTA and CDR2 FQGNSA. The V and J ends lost 5 bases and 9 bases respectively, with 9 bases between them. The CDR3 is 11 residues long. CDR3 DNA sequence: TGTGCCAGCAGCCCGGGAGAAACGCAGTATTTT. Residues: CASSPGETQYF.

This sequence joins TRBV6-1 and TRBJ1-2; 9 bases are shared with TRBD1. The germline V gene has CDR1 MNHNS and CDR2 SASEGT. This CDR3 comprises 13 residues. The junction had 5 bases not matched to a gene; V was cut back by 6 bases and J by 6 bases. Here the CDR3 DNA reads TGTGCCAGCAGATGGACAGGGGACGATGGCTACACCTTC. It translates to CASRWTGDDGYTF.

The rearrangement uses TRBV5-6 and TRBJ2-3; tentatively, D is TRBD2 (5 bases). Trimming shortened V by 1 base and J by 3 bases, and 12 bases separated the two germline ends. Germline values: CDR1 SGHDT, CDR2 YYEEEE. The CDR3 extends over 15 amino acids. CDR3 nucleotide sequence: TGTGCCAGCAGCTTGCTGGATCGGGGTACAGATACGCAGTATTTT. This translates into CASSLLDRGTDTQYF.